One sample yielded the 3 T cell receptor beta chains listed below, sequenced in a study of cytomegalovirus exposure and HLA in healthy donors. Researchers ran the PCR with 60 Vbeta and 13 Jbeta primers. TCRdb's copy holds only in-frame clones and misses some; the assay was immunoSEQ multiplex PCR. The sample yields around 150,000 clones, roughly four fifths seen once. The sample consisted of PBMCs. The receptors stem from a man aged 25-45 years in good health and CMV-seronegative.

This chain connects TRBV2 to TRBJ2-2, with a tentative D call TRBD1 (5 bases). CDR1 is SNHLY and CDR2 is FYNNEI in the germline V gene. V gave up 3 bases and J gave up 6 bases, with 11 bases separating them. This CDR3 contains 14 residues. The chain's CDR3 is CASSEYRLSGELFF. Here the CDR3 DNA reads TGTGCCAGCAGTGAGTACAGGTTGTCCGGGGAGCTGTTTTTT.

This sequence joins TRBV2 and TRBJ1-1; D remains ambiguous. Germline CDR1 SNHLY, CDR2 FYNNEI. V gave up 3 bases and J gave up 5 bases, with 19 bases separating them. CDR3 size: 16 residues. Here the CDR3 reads CASSDAVGDRGTEAFF. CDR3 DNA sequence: TGTGCCAGCAGTGATGCTGTCGGTGACCGCGGGACTGAAGCTTTCTTT.

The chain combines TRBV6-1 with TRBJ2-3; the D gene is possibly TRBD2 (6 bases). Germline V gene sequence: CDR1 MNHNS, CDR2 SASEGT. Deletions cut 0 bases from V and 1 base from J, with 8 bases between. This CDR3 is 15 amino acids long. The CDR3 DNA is TGTGCCAGCAGTGAAGCAGGGACTGGCACAGATACGCAGTATTTT. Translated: CASSEAGTGTDTQYF.